This record looks at one T cell receptor beta chain sequence and its context. This sample stems from a study of blood T cells in healthy people across ages. The germline gives CDR1 MNHNS, CDR2 SASEGT. This CDR3 spans 14 amino acids. J was trimmed by 3 bases and V by 6 bases; bases with no gene match: 2. Through a sample-barcoded 5' primer and a J-beta primer mix, a second PCR was run for roughly 6 to 12 cycles. Samples each returned at least 2.5 million CDR3-containing paired-end reads. Each CDR3 protein is one row after TCRdb ran MiXCR on the 5' RACE reads. The sample has 900,000 to 950,000 distinct CDR3 sequences; 25% to 30% are singletons. In addition, the sample was reused for a study of T cells of mothers and their children. From that second work: Whether related or unrelated, pairs show similar shaping of TCR recombination output by thymic selection.

The chain has TRBV6-1 and TRBJ2-5, with 12 bases identical to TRBD1. Sample: blood. This sequence originates from a woman in her forties in good health. The CDR3: CASSGTGGKETQYF. The DNA of the CDR3 is TGTGCCAGCAGCGGGACAGGGGGCAAAGAGACCCAGTACTTC.